This is a list of T cell receptor beta chains from one sample in a study of blood T cell repertoires in COVID-19. Profiled with immunoSEQ multiplex PCR; TCRdb holds only in-frame clones, not every one. The table includes roughly 130,000 clones, roughly nine tenths detected once. Sequencing was performed on peripheral blood. These receptors were collected from a man in his sixties with COVID-19, enrolled during active disease. Both conserved end residues are part of each CDR3. The D gene is left open where the match is weak. Where a row states a size, it is once, few, many or the class of an expanded clone; other rows omit it.

cdr3_nt	cdr3_aa	v_call	d_call	clone_size	j_call
TGTGCCAGCAGCTTGGGGGCAGGGGGAAACACCATATATTTT	CASSLGAGGNTIYF	TRBV5-4	.	.	TRBJ1-3
TGTGCCAGCCAGGAGCGGGCCAGCTACAATGAGCAGTTCTTC	CASQERASYNEQFF	TRBV5-4	.	.	TRBJ2-1
TGTGCCAGCAGTTACTCGATAGGGGGGGCGCATCAGCCCCAGCATTTT	CASSYSIGGAHQPQHF	TRBV6-2/TRBV6-3	.	.	TRBJ1-5
TGTGCCAGCAGTTTCCTTCCCGGACAAAAAAACTATGGCTACACCTTC	CASSFLPGQKNYGYTF	TRBV28	.	.	TRBJ1-2
TGTGCCAGCAGCTTGGACAGGGTCAGTGAGCAGTTCTTC	CASSLDRVSEQFF	TRBV2	TRBD1	once	TRBJ2-1
TGCGCCAGCAGCTTGGACAATAACGGGGAGCTGTTTTTT	CASSLDNNGELFF	TRBV5-1	.	once	TRBJ2-2
TGTGCCAGCAGTGAAGGGGGCGGGAGCGGCCTGGGGGATACGCAGTATTTT	CASSEGGGSGLGDTQYF	TRBV2	TRBD2	.	TRBJ2-3
TGTGCCAGTAGTTCGCGACGGGAGGGCAACTATGGCTACACCTTC	CASSSRREGNYGYTF	TRBV19	.	.	TRBJ1-2
TGCGCCAGCGGGGCCGCGAACACCGGGGAGCTGTTTTTT	CASGAANTGELFF	TRBV5-1	.	.	TRBJ2-2
TGTGCCAGCAGCTTGGTTAGCGACAATGAGCAGTTCTTC	CASSLVSDNEQFF	TRBV5-4	.	many	TRBJ2-1
TGTGCCAGCAGTGAAGACTACACTACTAGCACAGATACGCAGTATTTT	CASSEDYTTSTDTQYF	TRBV6-1	.	.	TRBJ2-3
TGTGCCAGCAGTGAAGATTCAGGGTGGGGTGAAAAACTGTTTTTT	CASSEDSGWGEKLFF	TRBV6-1	.	.	TRBJ1-4
TGTGCCAGCAGTTTCTACAGGTCCTCCGTGGTCAATCAGCCCCAGCATTTT	CASSFYRSSVVNQPQHF	TRBV27	.	.	TRBJ1-5
TGTGCCAGCAGCCCTAGGACAGGCCCTAACTATTCACCCCTCCACTTT	CASSPRTGPNYSPLHF	TRBV4-2	TRBD1	.	TRBJ1-6
TGTGCCAGCAGTTTAATGGATCCAGGGGAAACCGGGGAGCTGTTTTTT	CASSLMDPGETGELFF	TRBV28	.	.	TRBJ2-2
TGCGCCAGCAGCCAAAGGCATACAGGGGCGTACGAGCAGTACTTC	CASSQRHTGAYEQYF	TRBV4-3	TRBD1	.	TRBJ2-7
TGTGCCAGCAGTTTTCAGAATAGCAATCAGCCCCAGCATTTT	CASSFQNSNQPQHF	TRBV27	.	once	TRBJ1-5
TGTGCCAGCAGCATAGGGGCCGACTACGAGCAGTACTTC	CASSIGADYEQYF	TRBV12-3/TRBV12-4	.	once	TRBJ2-7
TGCGCCAGCAGCTTGGGACGGGCGAACACCGGGGAGCTGTTTTTT	CASSLGRANTGELFF	TRBV5-1	.	.	TRBJ2-2
TGTGCCAGTAGTTGGACTAGCGGGGTTACCTACGAGCAGTACTTC	CASSWTSGVTYEQYF	TRBV19	TRBD2	.	TRBJ2-7
TGTGCCAGCAGCCCCCGGGACACCTCTTTCTCTGGAAACACCATATATTTT	CASSPRDTSFSGNTIYF	TRBV9	.	.	TRBJ1-3
TGTGCCAGCAGAATAGCGGAGTCCTACGAGCAGTACTTC	CASRIAESYEQYF	TRBV6-5	.	.	TRBJ2-7
TGTGCCAGCACCTCCCCGAGGCGAAACTATGGCTACACCTTC	CASTSPRRNYGYTF	TRBV6-5	.	.	TRBJ1-2
TGTGCCAGCAGGCCCACTAGCGGGAGCACAGATACGCAGTATTTT	CASRPTSGSTDTQYF	TRBV4-2	TRBD2	.	TRBJ2-3
TGTGCCAGCTCCGCCATCCTTAGAGAAAAACTGTTTTTT	CASSAILREKLFF	TRBV19	.	.	TRBJ1-4
TGTGCCAGCAGTCCCAGCCGGAGCGGAAACACCATATATTTT	CASSPSRSGNTIYF	TRBV6-5	.	.	TRBJ1-3
TGTGCCAGCAGTTTACGAGGTGCAGATACGCAGTATTTT	CASSLRGADTQYF	TRBV12-3/TRBV12-4	.	.	TRBJ2-3
TGTGCCAGCAGGGAGGGGGGGTATGGTGGCTACACCTTC	CASREGGYGGYTF	TRBV6-5	.	.	TRBJ1-2
TGTGCCAGCAGGCAGGGCAATCAGCCCCAGCATTTT	CASRQGNQPQHF	TRBV6-6	.	.	TRBJ1-5
TGTGCCAGCAGCAGGGGGTTTGAAAAACTGTTTTTT	CASSRGFEKLFF	TRBV25-1	TRBD1	.	TRBJ1-4
TGCGCCAGCAGCCCGGACAGGGAAGATTCACCCCTCCACTTT	CASSPDREDSPLHF	TRBV5-1	TRBD1	.	TRBJ1-6
TGTGCCAGCAGTGCCACAGGGGGCAAGGAGACCCAGTACTTC	CASSATGGKETQYF	TRBV25-1	TRBD1	.	TRBJ2-5
TGTGCCAGCAGTTTATTTGCAGGGAACACTGAAGCTTTCTTT	CASSLFAGNTEAFF	TRBV27	.	.	TRBJ1-1
TGTGCCTGGAGTGCTCTAGCGGAGACCGGGGAGCTGTTTTTT	CAWSALAETGELFF	TRBV30	TRBD2	.	TRBJ2-2
TGTGCCACCAGTGGGGGGGCCTACAATGAGCAGTTCTTC	CATSGGAYNEQFF	TRBV24-1	.	.	TRBJ2-1
TGTGCCAGCAGCCGGGGACAGGGTGAAGCTTTCTTT	CASSRGQGEAFF	TRBV11-3	TRBD1	.	TRBJ1-1
TGTGCCAGCAGCCAAGATTGGCCCAGTCTGCGGAACGGGGAGCTGTTTTTT	CASSQDWPSLRNGELFF	TRBV14	.	.	TRBJ2-2
TGTGCCAGCACTTCCAGGGGGCCCAACTATGGCTACACCTTC	CASTSRGPNYGYTF	TRBV6-5	TRBD1	.	TRBJ1-2
TGTGCCAGCGGGTCGTCAGGGGACCCCAATTCACCCCTCCACTTT	CASGSSGDPNSPLHF	TRBV6-5	.	.	TRBJ1-6
TGTGCCAGCAGCACCCACACAGAGGGAACTGAAGAGACCCAGTACTTC	CASSTHTEGTEETQYF	TRBV21-1	.	.	TRBJ2-5
TGTGCCAGCAGCCCCCGGGGGGGGACAGGGGTCTATGAGCAGTTCTTC	CASSPRGGTGVYEQFF	TRBV7-3	TRBD1	.	TRBJ2-1
TGTGCCAGCAGCGTACTAGCGGGAGGAAGCAATGAGCAGTTCTTC	CASSVLAGGSNEQFF	TRBV7-3	TRBD2	.	TRBJ2-1
TGTGCCAGCAGCCCCACGGGGGGGAATCAGCCCCAGCATTTT	CASSPTGGNQPQHF	TRBV3-1/TRBV3-2	.	.	TRBJ1-5
TGTGCCAGCAGCTTGGGAGGGGGAGAGGGCACTGAAGCTTTCTTT	CASSLGGGEGTEAFF	TRBV5-4	.	once	TRBJ1-1
TGTGCCAGCAGCTTAGATATGATCAGGGCCTACGAGCAGTACTTC	CASSLDMIRAYEQYF	TRBV11-3	.	.	TRBJ2-7
TGTGCCAGCAGCCCCCAGGGTTATGGCTACACCTTC	CASSPQGYGYTF	TRBV7-9	.	.	TRBJ1-2
TGCAGCGTTGAAGAGGGTAGCGGGAGCTACAATGAGCAGTTCTTC	CSVEEGSGSYNEQFF	TRBV29-1	TRBD2	.	TRBJ2-1
TGTGCCAGCAGTTACGGTGGTACTAGCCAAGAGACCCAGTACTTC	CASSYGGTSQETQYF	TRBV6-2/TRBV6-3	.	.	TRBJ2-5
TGTGCCAGCAGCGGCGAAGACAGGGAACGGTCCCCAAGTTTCTTT	CASSGEDRERSPSFF	TRBV5-4	TRBD1	.	TRBJ1-1
TGTGCCAGCAGGGACAGGGAGAACACTGAAGCTTTCTTT	CASRDRENTEAFF	TRBV28	TRBD1	.	TRBJ1-1
TGTGCCAGCTCACCCCTTGCAGGGGGCGATGGCTACACCTTC	CASSPLAGGDGYTF	TRBV18	TRBD1	.	TRBJ1-2
TGTGCCAGCAGCCAAGAACCAGGCGGGGCCTCTGGAAACACCATATATTTT	CASSQEPGGASGNTIYF	TRBV4-2	.	.	TRBJ1-3
TGTGCCAGCAGCCAAGACCCGGTTAGCTCCTACAATGAGCAGTTCTTC	CASSQDPVSSYNEQFF	TRBV4-2	.	.	TRBJ2-1
TGTGCCAGCAGCTTCACCGGACAGGGAAGGGGGGGTACGCAGTATTTT	CASSFTGQGRGGTQYF	TRBV9	.	.	TRBJ2-3
TGTGCCTGGAGTGTAGGTGCGCGGGAATACGGGGAGCTGTTTTTT	CAWSVGAREYGELFF	TRBV30	.	.	TRBJ2-2
TGTGCCAGCAGCTCTAGCGGGAGTGCCTTCGAGCAGTACTTC	CASSSSGSAFEQYF	TRBV5-4	TRBD2	.	TRBJ2-7
TGTGCCAGCAGTCCCGCAGGGGTCTCCTACGAGCAGTACTTC	CASSPAGVSYEQYF	TRBV28	.	.	TRBJ2-7
TGTGCCAGCAACCGACTAGCGGGAGGCACAGATACGCAGTATTTT	CASNRLAGGTDTQYF	TRBV6-5	TRBD2	.	TRBJ2-3
TGTGCCAGCAGGTGGGAGGCGGGATCCTATGGCTACACCTTC	CASRWEAGSYGYTF	TRBV27	.	.	TRBJ1-2
TGTGCCAGCAGCTCCCGACTCCTAGCGGGGTCCTACAATGAGCAGTTCTTC	CASSSRLLAGSYNEQFF	TRBV5-5	TRBD2	.	TRBJ2-1